This TCR beta chain was sequenced during a study of T cell responses to AZD1222 COVID-19 vaccine. The method was immunoSEQ multiplex PCR; TCRdb's version includes in-frame clones alone and lacks a portion of them. The sample has more than 150,000 clones; 85% to 90% are singletons. Germline CDR1 reads KGHSH; CDR2 reads LQKENI. The CDR3 runs 16 residues. The trim removed 4 bases at V and 5 bases at J, leaving 8 bases unmatched. About this clone itself: What it binds is not known.

Regarding the study as a whole: Only a handful of AZD1222 recipients, several in all, had baseline seropositivity. Nearly half of spike-specific TCRs reportedly go after variant regions that carry no mutations. It should be noted that donors were predominantly white British and more often female, and clonal diversity was possibly underestimated.

This sequence originates from an adult in good health. The sample was peripheral blood, taken on day 0 of AZD1222 vaccination. The chain has TRBV18 and TRBJ1-6, with 7 bases aligning to TRBD1. CDR3 region: CASSRIQGPNNSPLHF. The CDR3 nucleotides are TGTGCCAGCTCACGCATACAGGGGCCTAATAATTCACCCCTCCACTTT. Variable domain in full (rest from reference TRBV18 and TRBJ1-6): NAGVMQNPRHLVRRRGQEARLRCSPMKGHSHVYWYRQLPEEGLKFMVYLQKENIIDESGMPKERFSAEFPKEGPSILRIQQVVRGDSAAYFCASSRIQGPNNSPLHFGNGTRLTVT.